Sequencing of this T cell receptor (beta chain) was carried out in a study of spatial heterogeneity in lung cancer. The study, taken as a whole, reports: For tumor T cells, estimated coverage reached only roughly 7% (alpha) and about 12% (beta). Expanded alpha and beta TCR counts within tumors tracked tumor mutation counts. The study found that ubiquitous and regional expanded TCR counts tracked ubiquitous and regional nonsynonymous mutations, respectively.

TCRdb passed the 5' RACE reads through MiXCR, listing each CDR3 protein once. This sample has approximately 8,000 distinct CDR3 sequences, with approximately 8.9% found just once. This clonotype is medium-sized in the sample. Its antigen is unknown. The library was prepared for alpha chains; this beta chain is a stray read, so its frequency means little. The V gene lost 0 bases and the J gene lost 1 base, with 7 bases spanning the gap. CDR3 size: 15 residues. Germline CDR1 is MNHEY and CDR2 is SVGAGI. Time point reported: sample taken at primary tumor resection. Around 68 TRACERx patients with early, untreated non-small cell lung cancer donated samples.

This clonotype originated in a male donor with early-stage non-small cell lung cancer. Sample: lung tumor tissue, taken at surgery. The chain recombines TRBV6-5 with TRBJ1-3; no clear D gene. The CDR3 loop is CASSYSRASGNTIYF. CDR3 DNA: TGTGCCAGCAGTTACTCGAGAGCTTCTGGAAACACCATATATTTT.